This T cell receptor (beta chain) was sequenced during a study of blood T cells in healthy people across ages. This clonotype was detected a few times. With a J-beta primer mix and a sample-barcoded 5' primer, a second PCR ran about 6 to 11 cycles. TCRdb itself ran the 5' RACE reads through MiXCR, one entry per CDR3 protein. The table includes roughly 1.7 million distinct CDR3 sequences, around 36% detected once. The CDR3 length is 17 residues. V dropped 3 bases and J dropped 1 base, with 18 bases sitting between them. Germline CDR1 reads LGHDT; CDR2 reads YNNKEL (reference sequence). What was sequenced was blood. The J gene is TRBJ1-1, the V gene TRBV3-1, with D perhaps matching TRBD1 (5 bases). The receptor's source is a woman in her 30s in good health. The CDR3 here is CASSHPFSGRRNTEAFF. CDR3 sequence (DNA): TGTGCCAGCAGCCATCCCTTCTCGGGACGGCGGAACACTGAAGCTTTCTTT.